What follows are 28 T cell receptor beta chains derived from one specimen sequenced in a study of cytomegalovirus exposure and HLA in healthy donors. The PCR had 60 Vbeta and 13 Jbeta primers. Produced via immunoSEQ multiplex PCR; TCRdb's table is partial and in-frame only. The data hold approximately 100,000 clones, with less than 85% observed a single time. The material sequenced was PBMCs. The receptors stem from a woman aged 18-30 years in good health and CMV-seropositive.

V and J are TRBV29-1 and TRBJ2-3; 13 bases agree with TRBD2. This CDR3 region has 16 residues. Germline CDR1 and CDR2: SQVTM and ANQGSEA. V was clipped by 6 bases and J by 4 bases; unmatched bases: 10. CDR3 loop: CSVERLGTSGADTQYF. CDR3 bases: TGCAGCGTAGAACGACTCGGGACTAGCGGGGCAGATACGCAGTATTTT.

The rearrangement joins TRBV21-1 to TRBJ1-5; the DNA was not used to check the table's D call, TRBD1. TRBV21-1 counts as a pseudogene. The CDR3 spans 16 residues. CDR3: CASSKVHRASNQPQHF. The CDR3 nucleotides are TGTGCCAGCAGCAAAGTTCACAGGGCCAGCAATCAGCCCCAGCATTTT.

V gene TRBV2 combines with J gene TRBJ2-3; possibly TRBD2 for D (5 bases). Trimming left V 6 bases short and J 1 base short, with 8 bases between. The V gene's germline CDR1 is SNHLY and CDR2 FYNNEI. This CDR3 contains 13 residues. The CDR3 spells CASRSGRTDTQYF. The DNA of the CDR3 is TGTGCCAGCAGGAGCGGCCGCACAGATACGCAGTATTTT. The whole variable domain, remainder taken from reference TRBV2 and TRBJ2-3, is EPEVTQTPSHQVTQMGQEVILRCVPISNHLYFYWYRQILGQKVEFLVSFYNNEISEKSEIFDDQFSVERPDGSNFTLKIRSTKLEDSAMYFCASRSGRTDTQYFGPGTRLTVL.

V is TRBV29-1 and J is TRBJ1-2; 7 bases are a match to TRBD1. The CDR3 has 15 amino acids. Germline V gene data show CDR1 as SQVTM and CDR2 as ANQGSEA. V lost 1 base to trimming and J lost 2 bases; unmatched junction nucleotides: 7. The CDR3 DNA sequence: TGCAGCGTTGAAGGGCCTCGACAGGGAAACTATGGCTACACCTTC. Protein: CSVEGPRQGNYGYTF.

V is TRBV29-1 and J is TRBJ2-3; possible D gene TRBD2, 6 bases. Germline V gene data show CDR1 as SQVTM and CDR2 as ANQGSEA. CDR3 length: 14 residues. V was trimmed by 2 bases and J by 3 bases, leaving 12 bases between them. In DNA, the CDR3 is TGCAGCGTTGAATCGGGGGAGAAGACAGATACGCAGTATTTT. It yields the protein CSVESGEKTDTQYF.

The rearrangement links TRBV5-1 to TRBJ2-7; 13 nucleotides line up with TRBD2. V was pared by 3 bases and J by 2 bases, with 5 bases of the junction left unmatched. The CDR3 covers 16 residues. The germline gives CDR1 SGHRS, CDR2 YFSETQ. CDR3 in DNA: TGCGCCAGCAGCTCAGAACTAGCGGGAGGGCCCTACGAGCAGTACTTC. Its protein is CASSSELAGGPYEQYF.

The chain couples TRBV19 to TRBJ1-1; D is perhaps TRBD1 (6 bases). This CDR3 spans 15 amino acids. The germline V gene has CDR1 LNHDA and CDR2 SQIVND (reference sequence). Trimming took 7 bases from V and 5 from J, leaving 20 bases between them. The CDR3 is CASTRPTGLGTEAFF. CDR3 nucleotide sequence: TGTGCCAGTACCAGACCGACAGGCCTTGGGACTGAAGCTTTCTTT.

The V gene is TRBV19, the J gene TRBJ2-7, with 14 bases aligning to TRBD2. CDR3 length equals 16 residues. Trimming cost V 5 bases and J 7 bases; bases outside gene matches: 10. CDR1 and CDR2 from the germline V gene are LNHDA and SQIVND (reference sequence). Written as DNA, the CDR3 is TGTGCCAGTAGTTCCCTGGGACTAGCGGGAGCGGAGGAGCAGTACTTC. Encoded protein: CASSSLGLAGAEEQYF.

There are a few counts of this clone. CDR3 sequence reads: CATSPQGVYYGYTF. The CDR3, as DNA: TGTGCCACCAGCCCCCAAGGGGTATACTATGGCTACACCTTC. The chain uses TRBV15 and TRBJ1-2, with a weak D call TRBD1 (5 bases). The V gene's germline CDR1 is LNHNV and CDR2 YYDKDF (reference sequence). The length of the CDR3 is 14 residues. Trimming took 5 bases from V and 3 from J, leaving 13 bases between them.

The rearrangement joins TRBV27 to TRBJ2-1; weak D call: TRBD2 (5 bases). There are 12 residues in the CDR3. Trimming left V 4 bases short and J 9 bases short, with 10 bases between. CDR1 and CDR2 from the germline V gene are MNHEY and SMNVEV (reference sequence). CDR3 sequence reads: CASSSRVSEQFF. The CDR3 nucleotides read TGTGCCAGCAGTTCGAGGGTGAGTGAGCAGTTCTTC.

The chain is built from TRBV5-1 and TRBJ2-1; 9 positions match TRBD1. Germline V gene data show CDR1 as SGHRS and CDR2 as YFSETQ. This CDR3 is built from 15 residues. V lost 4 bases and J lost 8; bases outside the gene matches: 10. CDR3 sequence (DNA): TGCGCCAGCAGCGCCCGGACAGGGGATTGGGATGAGCAGTTCTTC. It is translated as CASSARTGDWDEQFF.

The CDR3 region has the DNA TGTGCCAGCAGCTTAAATAGGAAGAGCGGGAACACTGAAGCTTTCTTT. Residues: CASSLNRKSGNTEAFF. The chain is built from TRBV7-3 and TRBJ1-1; D uncertain. This CDR3 spans 16 amino acids. Trimming took off 1 base at V and 1 base at J, with 13 bases between the two ends. Germline values: CDR1 SGHTA, CDR2 FQGTGA. The full variable domain, its missing parts supplied by reference TRBV7-3 and TRBJ1-1, is GAGVSQTPSNKVTEKGKYVELRCDPISGHTALYWYRQSLGQGPEFLIYFQGTGAADDSGLPNDRFFAVRPEGSVSTLKIQRTERGDSAVYLCASSLNRKSGNTEAFFGQGTRLTVV.

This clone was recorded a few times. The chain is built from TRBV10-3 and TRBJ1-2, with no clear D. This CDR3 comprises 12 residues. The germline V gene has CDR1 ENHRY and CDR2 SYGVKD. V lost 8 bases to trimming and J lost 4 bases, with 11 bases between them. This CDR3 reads CAIGPGGYGYTF. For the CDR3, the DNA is TGTGCCATCGGGCCCGGTGGCTATGGCTACACCTTC.

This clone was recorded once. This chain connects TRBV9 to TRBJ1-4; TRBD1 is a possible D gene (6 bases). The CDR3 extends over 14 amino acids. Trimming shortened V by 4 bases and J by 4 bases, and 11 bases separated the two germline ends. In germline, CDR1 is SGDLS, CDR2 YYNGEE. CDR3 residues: CASSPGAINEKLFF. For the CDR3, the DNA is TGTGCCAGCAGCCCAGGGGCTATTAATGAAAAACTGTTTTTT. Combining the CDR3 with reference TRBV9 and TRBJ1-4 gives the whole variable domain DSGVTQTPKHLITATGQRVTLRCSPRSGDLSVYWYQQSLDQGLQFLIQYYNGEERAKGNILERFSAQQFPDLHSELNLSSLELGDSALYFCASSPGAINEKLFFGSGTQLSVL.

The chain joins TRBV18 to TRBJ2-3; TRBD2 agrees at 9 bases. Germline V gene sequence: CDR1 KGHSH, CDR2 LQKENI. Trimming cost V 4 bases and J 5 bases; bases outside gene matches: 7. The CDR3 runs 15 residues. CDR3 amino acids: CASSLTSGGVDTQYF. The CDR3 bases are TGTGCCAGCTCACTGACTAGCGGCGGGGTAGATACGCAGTATTTT.

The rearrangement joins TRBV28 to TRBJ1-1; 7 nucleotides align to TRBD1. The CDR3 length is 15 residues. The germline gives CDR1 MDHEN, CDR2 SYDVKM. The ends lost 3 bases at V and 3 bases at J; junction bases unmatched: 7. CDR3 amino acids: CASSFLTGSYTEAFF. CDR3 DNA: TGTGCCAGCAGTTTTCTGACAGGGTCATACACTGAAGCTTTCTTT.

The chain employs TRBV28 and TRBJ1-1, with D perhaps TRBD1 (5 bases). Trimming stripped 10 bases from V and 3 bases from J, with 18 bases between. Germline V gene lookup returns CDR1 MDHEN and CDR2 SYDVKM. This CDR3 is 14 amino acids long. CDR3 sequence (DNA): TGTGCCACCTTCGGGACTCTTGGATACACTGAAGCTTTCTTT. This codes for CATFGTLGYTEAFF.

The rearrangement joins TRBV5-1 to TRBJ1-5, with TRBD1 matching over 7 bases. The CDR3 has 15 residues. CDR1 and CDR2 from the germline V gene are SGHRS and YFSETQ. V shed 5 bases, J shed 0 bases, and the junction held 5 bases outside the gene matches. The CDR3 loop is CASSVEGASNQPQHF. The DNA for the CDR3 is TGCGCCAGCAGTGTGGAGGGGGCTAGCAATCAGCCCCAGCATTTT.

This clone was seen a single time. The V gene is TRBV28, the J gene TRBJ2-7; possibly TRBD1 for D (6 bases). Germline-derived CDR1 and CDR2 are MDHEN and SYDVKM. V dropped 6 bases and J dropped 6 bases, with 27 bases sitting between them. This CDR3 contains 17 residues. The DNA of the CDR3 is TGTGCCAGCAGCCGGGACACTAAGGAGTTCTACGGAGGCGAGCAGTACTTC. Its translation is CASSRDTKEFYGGEQYF.

DNA for the CDR3: TGTGCCAGCAGTTACTCGATAGTGTATATTGAGCAGTTCTTC. It specifies CASSYSIVYIEQFF. The chain carries TRBV6-6 and TRBJ2-1; D is unclear. This CDR3 spans 14 amino acids. Trimming shortened V by 0 bases and J by 9 bases, and 12 bases separated the two germline ends. The germline V gene encodes CDR1 MNHNY and CDR2 SVGAGI (reference sequence).

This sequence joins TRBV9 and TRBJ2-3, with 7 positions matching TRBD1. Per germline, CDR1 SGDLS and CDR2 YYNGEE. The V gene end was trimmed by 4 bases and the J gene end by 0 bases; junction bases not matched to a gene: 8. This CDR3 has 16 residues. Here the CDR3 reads CASSQGQFTSTDTQYF. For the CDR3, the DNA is TGTGCCAGCAGCCAGGGACAGTTTACCAGCACAGATACGCAGTATTTT.

The CDR3 nucleotides are TGTGCCAGCTCCCCCGGGGTGAACACTGAAGCTTTCTTT. Translation: CASSPGVNTEAFF. The genes are TRBV18 and TRBJ1-1; D call uncertain. CDR1 is KGHSH and CDR2 is LQKENI in the germline V gene. V dropped 6 bases and J dropped 0 bases, with 8 bases sitting between them. The CDR3 is 13 amino acids.

In nucleotides, the CDR3 is TGTGCCAGCAGTCGGCTGGGGGCGAACACTGAAGCTTTCTTT. This codes for CASSRLGANTEAFF. This sequence joins TRBV25-1 and TRBJ1-1; possible D gene TRBD1, 6 bases. Between the trimmed V and J ends, which lost 5 bases and 1 base, there was a span of 11 bases. Germline lookup yields CDR1 MGHDK and CDR2 SYGVNS. This CDR3 has 14 residues.

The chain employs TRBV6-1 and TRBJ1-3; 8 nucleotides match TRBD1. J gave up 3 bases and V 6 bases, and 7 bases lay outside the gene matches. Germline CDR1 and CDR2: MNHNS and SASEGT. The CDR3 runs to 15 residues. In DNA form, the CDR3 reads TGTGCCAGCAGCGCGACAGGGGTTATTGGAAACACCATATATTTT. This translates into CASSATGVIGNTIYF.

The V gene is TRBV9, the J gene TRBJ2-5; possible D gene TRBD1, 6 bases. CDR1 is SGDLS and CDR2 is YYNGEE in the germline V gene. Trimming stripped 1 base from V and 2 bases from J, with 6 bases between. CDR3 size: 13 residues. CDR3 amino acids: CASSVTGQETQYF. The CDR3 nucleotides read TGTGCCAGCAGCGTAACAGGGCAAGAGACCCAGTACTTC.

DNA of the CDR3: TGTGCCAGCAGCGCTGGGACAGGGGATCCGGACACCATATATTTT. Translated: CASSAGTGDPDTIYF. The chain joins TRBV9 to TRBJ1-3; 10 positions agree with TRBD1. CDR1 is SGDLS, CDR2 YYNGEE, per germline. This CDR3 is built from 15 residues. The ends lost 3 bases at V and 8 bases at J; junction bases unmatched: 8.

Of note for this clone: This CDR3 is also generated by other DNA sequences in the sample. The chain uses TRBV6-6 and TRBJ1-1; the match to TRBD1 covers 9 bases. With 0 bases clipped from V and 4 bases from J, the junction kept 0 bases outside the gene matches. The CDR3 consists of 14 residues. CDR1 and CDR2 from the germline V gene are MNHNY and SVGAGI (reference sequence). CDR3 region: CASSYSTGGTEAFF. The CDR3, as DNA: TGTGCCAGCAGTTACTCGACAGGGGGCACTGAAGCTTTCTTT.

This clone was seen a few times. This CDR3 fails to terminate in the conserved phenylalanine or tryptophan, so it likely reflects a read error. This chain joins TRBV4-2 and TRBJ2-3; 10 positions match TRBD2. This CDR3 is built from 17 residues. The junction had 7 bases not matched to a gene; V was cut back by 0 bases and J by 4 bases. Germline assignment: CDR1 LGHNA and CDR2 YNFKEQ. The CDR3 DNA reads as TGTGCCAGCAGCCAAGAACTAGCGGGACGGGGAGCAGATACGCAGTATGTT. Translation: CASSQELAGRGADTQYV.